These 28 T cell receptor beta chains share one sample of origin, sequenced in a study of T cell responses to AZD1222 COVID-19 vaccine (dated by TCRdb to the early 2020s). According to the study, the label for this sample's time point signals: about 28 days (+/-7) after the second vaccine dose. Libraries were prepared through the immunoSEQ multiplex PCR assay. Drawn from immuneACCESS, this table holds only the in-frame rearrangements with V and J called that TCRdb kept. Clones are partly lost; checked studies trace under half to an unresolved V gene and leave the rest unexplained. This sample gives about 89,000 clones in total; 85% to 90% of them show up just once. The leading ten clones occupy around 5.9% of the sample. The starting material was peripheral blood, obtained 28 days after the second AZD1222 dose. These receptors were collected from an adult who received the AZD1222 COVID-19 vaccine.

The CDR3 reads CASSDSGRFNEKLFF. The CDR3 DNA follows: TGTGCCAGCAGTGACAGTGGCAGATTTAATGAAAAACTGTTTTTT. The V gene is TRBV2, the J gene TRBJ1-4, with D uncertain. Germline CDR1 is SNHLY and CDR2 is FYNNEI. Trimming removed 3 bases from V and 4 bases from J, with 12 bases in between. The CDR3 consists of 15 residues.

This chain's CDR3 is CAIGRLAGEGGELFF. The CDR3 region has the DNA TGTGCCATCGGAAGACTAGCGGGAGAAGGCGGGGAGCTGTTTTTT. The rearrangement links TRBV10-3 to TRBJ2-2; 12 bases map to TRBD2. Germline V gene data show CDR1 as ENHRY and CDR2 as SYGVKD. The CDR3 is 15 residues long. V lost 8 bases to trimming and J lost 7 bases; unmatched junction nucleotides: 8.

The CDR3 DNA reads TGCAGCGTAGATAAAGAGACCCAGTACTTC. Encoded protein: CSVDKETQYF. The rearrangement links TRBV29-1 to TRBJ2-5; no clear D gene. V dropped 6 bases and J dropped 3 bases, with 5 bases sitting between them. The CDR3 loop spans 10 amino acids. CDR1 SQVTM and CDR2 ANQGSEA come from the germline V gene. The whole variable domain, filled in from reference TRBV29-1 and TRBJ2-5, reads SAVISQKPSRDICQRGTSLTIQCQVDSQVTMMFWYRQQPGQSLTLIATANQGSEATYESGFVIDKFPISRPNLTFSTLTVSNMSPEDSSIYLCSVDKETQYFGPGTRLLVL.

This chain joins TRBV5-1 and TRBJ2-5; TRBD1 matches at 8 bases. V shed 0 bases and J 1 base; nucleotides not matched to a gene: 2. Per germline, CDR1 SGHRS and CDR2 YFSETQ. The CDR3 totals 15 residues. The DNA for the CDR3 is TGCGCCAGCAGCTTGGCCGGACAGGGCCAAGAGACCCAGTACTTC. It encodes CASSLAGQGQETQYF.

A remark on this clone: Additional DNA sequences in this sample encode the identical CDR3. This rearrangement joins TRBV28 to TRBJ2-7; D may match TRBD1 or TRBD2 (5 bases each). The V end was cut by 2 bases, the J end by 3 bases, with 5 bases between. This CDR3 is 12 amino acids long. Germline CDR1 is MDHEN and CDR2 is SYDVKM. The CDR3 DNA is TGTGCCAGCAGTTTAGGGGGCTACGAGCAGTACTTC. Its translation is CASSLGGYEQYF.

This rearrangement joins TRBV5-6 to TRBJ2-1, with a weak D call TRBD2 (6 bases). The CDR3 spans 18 residues. Germline loops: CDR1 SGHDT, CDR2 YYEEEE. V was clipped by 7 bases and J by 10 bases, with 33 bases between them. The CDR3 protein is CASARVSSLATAGEEQFF. As DNA, the CDR3 is TGTGCCAGCGCTAGGGTCAGCTCGCTAGCGACAGCCGGGGAGGAGCAGTTCTTC.

DNA for the CDR3: TGTGCCAGCAGTTACGTAAGGGGCTCCTACGAGCAGTACTTC. Translating it yields CASSYVRGSYEQYF. The rearrangement uses TRBV6-5 and TRBJ2-7, with D possibly TRBD1 on 5 matching bases. V shed 2 bases and J shed 0 bases, with 8 bases lying between them. There are 14 residues in the CDR3. CDR1 MNHEY and CDR2 SVGAGI come from the germline V gene.

This clone was seen a handful of times. This chain connects TRBV27 to TRBJ2-5; 10 positions match TRBD2. The V gene's germline CDR1 is MNHEY and CDR2 SMNVEV (reference sequence). Trimming at V came to 2 bases and at J to 2 bases, leaving 2 bases not matched to a gene. The CDR3 covers 15 residues. In nucleotides, the CDR3 is TGTGCCAGCAGTTTACTAGCGGGGGTTCAAGAGACCCAGTACTTC. It specifies CASSLLAGVQETQYF.

J is TRBJ2-7 and V is TRBV29-1; D possibly corresponds to TRBD1 (6 bases). The CDR3 totals 14 residues. V lost 3 bases to trimming and J lost 4 bases, with 16 bases between them. The germline V gene has CDR1 SQVTM and CDR2 ANQGSEA. The CDR3 region is CSVEVGDTRYEQYF. CDR3 DNA: TGCAGCGTTGAGGTGGGGGACACCAGATACGAGCAGTACTTC.

This clone was counted once. The chain links TRBV9 to TRBJ1-1; D unclear. The CDR3 totals 15 residues. V gave up 0 bases and J gave up 11 bases, with 20 bases separating them. Germline V CDR1 and CDR2: SGDLS, YYNGEE. For the CDR3, the DNA is TGTGCCAGCAGCGTAGGAATAGAGCCCCCTCATAGGGCTTTCTTT. Its protein is CASSVGIEPPHRAFF. Full variable domain (missing parts from reference TRBV9 and TRBJ1-1): DSGVTQTPKHLITATGQRVTLRCSPRSGDLSVYWYQQSLDQGLQFLIQYYNGEERAKGNILERFSAQQFPDLHSELNLSSLELGDSALYFCASSVGIEPPHRAFFGQGTRLTVV.

This clone was seen only a few times. The chain links TRBV5-1 to TRBJ2-1, with D perhaps matching TRBD1 (5 bases). Per the germline V gene, CDR1 is SGHRS and CDR2 is YFSETQ. V was clipped by 3 bases and J by 0 bases, with 28 bases between them. CDR3 length equals 21 residues. This CDR3 is CASSSLGPPEGPPSSYNEQFF. As DNA, the CDR3 is TGCGCCAGCAGCTCCTTGGGGCCACCCGAAGGCCCTCCAAGCTCCTACAATGAGCAGTTCTTC.

The chain uses TRBV6-4 and TRBJ2-3; 10 positions agree with TRBD2. The germline gives CDR1 MRHNA, CDR2 SNTAGT. V gave up 0 bases and J gave up 3 bases; unmatched junction bases: 3. The CDR3 extends over 16 amino acids. The CDR3 is CASSDSAGGGTDTQYF. The CDR3 DNA sequence: TGTGCCAGCAGTGACTCAGCGGGAGGGGGGACAGATACGCAGTATTTT.

The V and J genes are TRBV28 and TRBJ2-7; 11 bases agree with TRBD1. Trimming at V came to 6 bases and at J to 4 bases, leaving 8 bases not matched to a gene. The V gene's germline CDR1 is MDHEN and CDR2 SYDVKM. The CDR3 length is 15 residues. CDR3 protein: CASRGTGQGEYEQYF. DNA of the CDR3: TGTGCCAGCAGGGGGACGGGACAGGGGGAGTACGAGCAGTACTTC. The variable domain in full, completed from reference TRBV28 and TRBJ2-7, reads DVKVTQSSRYLVKRTGEKVFLECVQDMDHENMFWYRQDPGLGLRLIYFSYDVKMKEKGDIPEGYSVSREKKERFSLILESASTNQTSMYLCASRGTGQGEYEQYFGPGTRLTVT.

The chain recombines TRBV30 with TRBJ1-1; TRBD1 matches 7 bases. CDR1 is GTSNPN, CDR2 SVGIG, per germline (reference sequence). V gave up 4 bases and J gave up 1 base; unmatched junction bases: 15. The CDR3 runs 17 residues. This chain's CDR3 is CAWTLPTGRGKNTEAFF. CDR3 DNA: TGTGCCTGGACCCTACCGACAGGGAGGGGGAAGAACACTGAAGCTTTCTTT.

This chain connects TRBV28 to TRBJ2-1; D call uncertain. Germline assignment: CDR1 MDHEN and CDR2 SYDVKM. V was trimmed by 8 bases and J by 2 bases, leaving 13 bases between them. The CDR3 spans 14 residues. The CDR3 bases are TGTGCCAGCTACACCGATAGCCCCTACAATGAGCAGTTCTTC. This gives the protein CASYTDSPYNEQFF.

The gene calls are TRBV5-5 and TRBJ1-1; maybe TRBD1 (6 bases). Trimming pared 4 bases from V and 1 base from J, leaving 14 bases between. This CDR3 spans 15 amino acids. Germline lookup yields CDR1 SGHKS and CDR2 YYEKEE (reference sequence). The CDR3, as DNA: TGTGCCAGCAGCGGACAGACAGGCTCGAACACTGAAGCTTTCTTT. It codes for CASSGQTGSNTEAFF.

The rearrangement joins TRBV4-1 to TRBJ1-1; TRBD1 is a possible D gene (6 bases). The length of the CDR3 is 15 residues. V shed 3 bases and J shed 5 bases, with 16 bases lying between them. CDR1 is MGHRA, CDR2 YSYEKL, per germline. The CDR3 nucleotides are TGCGCCAGCAGCCAGGACCCACAGGGCTCGACTGAAGCTTTCTTT. This codes for CASSQDPQGSTEAFF.

This rearrangement joins TRBV19 to TRBJ1-2; D gene uncertain. Trimming removed 7 bases at V and 7 bases at J, with 22 bases between. Germline V gene sequence: CDR1 LNHDA, CDR2 SQIVND (reference sequence). This CDR3 spans 15 amino acids. The CDR3 spells CASKTPERSLSGYTF. CDR3 DNA: TGTGCCAGTAAGACTCCGGAACGGAGCTTGTCTGGCTACACCTTC.

About this clone: The same CDR3 also results from other DNA sequences found in this sample. This chain uses TRBV6-5 with TRBJ2-7, with a weak D call TRBD1 (5 bases). V lost 1 base and J 1 base, leaving 8 bases between the germline ends. The length of the CDR3 is 14 residues. Germline loops: CDR1 MNHEY, CDR2 SVGAGI. The chain's CDR3 is CASSYLAGSYEQYF. Written as DNA, the CDR3 is TGTGCCAGCAGTTACTTGGCAGGGTCCTACGAGCAGTACTTC.

This sequence joins TRBV24-1 and TRBJ2-1; TRBD2 agrees at 9 bases. The ends lost 7 bases at V and 5 bases at J; junction bases unmatched: 5. There are 14 residues in the CDR3. Looked up from germline, CDR1 is KGHDR and CDR2 is SFDVKD. The CDR3 coding sequence is TGTGCCACCAGGCGACTAGCGGAGGACAATGAGCAGTTCTTC. Residues: CATRRLAEDNEQFF.

This chain uses TRBV25-1 with TRBJ1-5; D may be TRBD1 (5 bases). CDR1 and CDR2 (germline): MGHDK, SYGVNS. The CDR3 covers 14 residues. V lost 3 bases, J lost 3 bases, and 9 bases lay in between. The CDR3: CASSDSGSNQPQHF. The CDR3 region has the DNA TGTGCCAGCAGTGATTCAGGGTCCAATCAGCCCCAGCATTTT. Combining the CDR3 with reference TRBV25-1 and TRBJ1-5 gives the whole variable domain EADIYQTPRYLVIGTGKKITLECSQTMGHDKMYWYQQDPGMELHLIHYSYGVNSTEKGDLSSESTVSRIRTEHFPLTLESARPSHTSQYLCASSDSGSNQPQHFGDGTRLSIL.

This clone was picked up one time. The chain is built from TRBV5-1 and TRBJ2-2, with D unclear. V was clipped by 0 bases and J by 6 bases, with 6 bases between them. CDR1 is SGHRS and CDR2 is YFSETQ in the germline V gene. CDR3 size: 13 residues. DNA of the CDR3: TGCGCCAGCAGCTTGGTGCAGGCCGGGGAGCTGTTTTTT. This encodes CASSLVQAGELFF. Supplemented by reference TRBV5-1 and TRBJ2-2, the full variable domain reads KAGVTQTPRYLIKTRGQQVTLSCSPISGHRSVSWYQQTPGQGLQFLFEYFSETQRNKGNFPGRFSGRQFSNSRSEMNVSTLELGDSALYLCASSLVQAGELFFGEGSRLTVL.

The chain employs TRBV4-1 and TRBJ1-4, with D perhaps TRBD1 (5 bases). The germline CDR1 and CDR2 sequences are MGHRA and YSYEKL. CDR3 length: 17 amino acids. V dropped 4 bases and J dropped 7 bases, with 22 bases sitting between them. The DNA for the CDR3 is TGCGCCAGCAGCCCTGAGGGTGGTAGGGACGGGATTGAAAAACTGTTTTTT. Translation gives CASSPEGGRDGIEKLFF.

The V gene is TRBV5-4, the J gene TRBJ1-6; 9 bases map to TRBD1. The CDR3 extends over 16 amino acids. Per germline, CDR1 SGHNT and CDR2 YYREEE (reference sequence). V lost 4 bases to trimming and J lost 8 bases; unmatched junction nucleotides: 10. The CDR3 sequence is CASSPGTGNGYSPLHF. CDR3 in DNA: TGTGCCAGCAGCCCCGGGACAGGGAACGGGTATTCACCCCTCCACTTT.

The chain combines TRBV6-1 with TRBJ1-1; tentative D call: TRBD1 (5 bases). This CDR3 region has 14 residues. CDR1 and CDR2 (germline): MNHNS, SASEGT. The V end lost 0 bases, the J end lost 4 bases, and 9 bases lay between the germline ends. For the CDR3, the DNA is TGTGCCAGCAGTGAAGCTTGGGACGGCACTGAAGCTTTCTTT. Amino acids: CASSEAWDGTEAFF.

The chain recombines TRBV19 with TRBJ1-4; no firm D call. CDR3 length equals 13 residues. With 5 bases removed from V and 12 bases from J, the gap between germline ends came to 16 bases. Germline CDR1 is LNHDA and CDR2 is SQIVND (reference sequence). The DNA of the CDR3 is TGTGCCAGTAGTCCACTCGCCCGGACTGAACTGTTTTTT. It specifies CASSPLARTELFF.

The V and J genes are TRBV11-3 and TRBJ2-7; 8 bases line up with TRBD1. The CDR3 spans 15 residues. Trimming removed 8 bases from V and 7 bases from J; junction bases left unmatched: 16. Germline CDR1 reads SGHNT; CDR2 reads YENEEA. In DNA form, the CDR3 reads TGTGCCAGCTCCACTGGGGGGCAGGGGGCGAGGGAGCAGTACTTC. Translated: CASSTGGQGAREQYF.

The V and J genes are TRBV9 and TRBJ2-2; 10 bases map to TRBD2. The CDR3 length is 15 residues. J was trimmed by 7 bases and V by 3 bases; bases with no gene match: 6. From germline, CDR1 is SGDLS and CDR2 YYNGEE. Written as DNA, the CDR3 is TGTGCCAGCAGCGCCAGCGGGGGGGCAGTCGGGGAGCTGTTTTTT. The encoded protein is CASSASGGAVGELFF.